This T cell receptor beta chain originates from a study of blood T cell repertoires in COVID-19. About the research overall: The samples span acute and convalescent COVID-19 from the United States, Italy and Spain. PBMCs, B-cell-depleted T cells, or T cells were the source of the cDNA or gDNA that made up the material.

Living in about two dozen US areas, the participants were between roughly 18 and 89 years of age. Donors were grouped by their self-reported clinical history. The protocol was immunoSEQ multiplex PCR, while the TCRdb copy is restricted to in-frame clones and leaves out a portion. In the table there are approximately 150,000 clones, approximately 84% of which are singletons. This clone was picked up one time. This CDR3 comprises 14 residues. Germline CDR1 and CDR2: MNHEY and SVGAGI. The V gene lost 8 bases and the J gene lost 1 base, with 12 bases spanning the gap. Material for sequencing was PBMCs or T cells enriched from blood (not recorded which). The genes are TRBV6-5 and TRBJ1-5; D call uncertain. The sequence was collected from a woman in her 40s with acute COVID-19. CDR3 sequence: CASLRRESNQPQHF. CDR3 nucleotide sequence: TGTGCCAGCCTGAGACGGGAGAGCAATCAGCCCCAGCATTTT.